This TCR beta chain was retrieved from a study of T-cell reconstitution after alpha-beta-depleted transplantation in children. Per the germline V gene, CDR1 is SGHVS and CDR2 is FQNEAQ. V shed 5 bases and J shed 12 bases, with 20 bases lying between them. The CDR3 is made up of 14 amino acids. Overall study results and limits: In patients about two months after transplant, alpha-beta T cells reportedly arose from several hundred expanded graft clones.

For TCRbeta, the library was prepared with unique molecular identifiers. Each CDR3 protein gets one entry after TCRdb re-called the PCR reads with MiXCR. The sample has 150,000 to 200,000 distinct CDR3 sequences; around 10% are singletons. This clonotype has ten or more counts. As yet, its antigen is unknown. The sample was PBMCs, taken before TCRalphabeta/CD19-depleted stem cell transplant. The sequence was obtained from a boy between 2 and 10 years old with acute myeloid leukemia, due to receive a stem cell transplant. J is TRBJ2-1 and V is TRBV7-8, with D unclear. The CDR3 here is CASSRYEPTEVQFF. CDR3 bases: TGTGCCAGCAGCCGGTACGAACCAACAGAGGTGCAGTTCTTC.